Shown below are 30 T cell receptor beta chains from a single sample sequenced in a study of T cell responses to AZD1222 COVID-19 vaccine (dated by TCRdb to about 2021). The method was the immunoSEQ multiplex PCR assay. TCRdb re-hosts the immuneACCESS table, in-frame sequences only. Its copies lack some clones; in the studies checked, an unresolved V gene accounts for under half of them, and the cause for the rest is not known. For this sample there are 90,000 to 150,000 clones; 88% appear just once. The top ten constitute roughly 3.8% of the sample. Explained via the paper, the time point label denotes: about 28 days (+/-7) after the second vaccine dose. The sample consisted of peripheral blood, taken 28 days after the second AZD1222 dose. These receptors all stem from an adult who received the AZD1222 COVID-19 vaccine.

This chain uses TRBV15 with TRBJ2-7; 10 bases agree with TRBD1. Germline V gives CDR1 LNHNV, CDR2 YYDKDF (reference sequence). With 4 bases clipped from V and 5 bases from J, the junction kept 8 bases outside the gene matches. The CDR3 has 15 amino acids. CDR3 DNA sequence: TGTGCCACCAGCAACCTGGGACAGGGGCACAACGAGCAGTACTTC. This sequence encodes CATSNLGQGHNEQYF.

Only a few counts were recorded for this clone. This chain joins TRBV18 and TRBJ1-5, with TRBD1 as a possible D gene (5 bases). Germline CDR1 and CDR2: KGHSH and LQKENI. The length of the CDR3 is 16 residues. Trimming left V 4 bases short and J 3 bases short, with 16 bases between. The CDR3 nucleotides are TGTGCCAGCTCACGCGACGGGACGTCTTTCAATCAGCCCCAGCATTTT. Translating gives CASSRDGTSFNQPQHF.

The genes are TRBV27 and TRBJ2-5; 10 bases agree with TRBD2. CDR1 and CDR2 (germline): MNHEY, SMNVEV (reference sequence). The CDR3 contains 16 residues. J was trimmed by 4 bases and V by 0 bases; bases with no gene match: 5. The CDR3 region is CASSLSSGRLSETQYF. The CDR3 DNA reads as TGTGCCAGCAGTTTATCTAGCGGGAGGTTGTCAGAGACCCAGTACTTC.

The rearrangement uses TRBV19 and TRBJ1-6; D perhaps matches TRBD1 (5 bases). Trimming took 4 bases from V and 8 from J, leaving 12 bases between them. CDR1 is LNHDA, CDR2 SQIVND, per germline (reference sequence). The CDR3 spans 14 residues. This chain's CDR3 is CASSSPGAYSPLHF. CDR3 coding DNA: TGTGCCAGTAGTAGCCCCGGGGCGTATTCACCCCTCCACTTT.

This clone was seen a single time. The chain is built from TRBV5-1 and TRBJ2-2, with TRBD2 identical over 9 bases. This CDR3 is 17 amino acids long. V trimming: 0 bases; J trimming: 4 bases; junction bases outside the gene matches: 7. Germline CDR1 is SGHRS and CDR2 is YFSETQ. The CDR3 sequence is CASSLAVSGGVTGELFF. The CDR3 region has the DNA TGCGCCAGCAGCTTGGCCGTTAGCGGGGGAGTCACCGGGGAGCTGTTTTTT.

The rearrangement joins TRBV7-2 to TRBJ1-5, with D maybe TRBD1 (5 bases). Trimming cost V 7 bases and J 6 bases, with 16 bases left between them. CDR1 is SGHTA, CDR2 FQGNSA, per germline. This CDR3 comprises 14 residues. The CDR3 protein is CASTINQGTQPQHF. As DNA, the CDR3 is TGTGCCAGCACCATAAATCAGGGAACTCAGCCCCAGCATTTT.

This chain links TRBV3-1 (or the pseudogene TRBV3-2) with TRBJ2-7; 7 bases match TRBD1. Per germline, CDR1 LGHDT and CDR2 YNNKEL (reference sequence). The CDR3 runs to 15 residues. V shed 4 bases, J shed 3 bases, and the junction held 9 bases outside the gene matches. The CDR3 DNA reads TGTGCCAGCAGCCCGACCACAGGGGCGGGCTACGAGCAGTACTTC. Its protein is CASSPTTGAGYEQYF.

The gene calls are TRBV4-3 and TRBJ2-7; D remains unclear. Germline assignment: CDR1 LGHNA and CDR2 YSLEER. The CDR3 is made up of 14 amino acids. Deletions cut 0 bases from V and 6 bases from J, with 12 bases between. For the CDR3, the DNA is TGCGCCAGCAGCCAAGACCCTTTAGCACTCGAGCAGTACTTC. Protein sequence: CASSQDPLALEQYF.

The chain couples TRBV4-3 to TRBJ2-2, with TRBD2 as a possible D gene (6 bases). The CDR3 is 14 residues long. Germline values: CDR1 LGHNA, CDR2 YSLEER. Trimming took off 3 bases at V and 6 bases at J, with 11 bases between the two ends. The CDR3, as DNA: TGCGCCAGCAGCCAGGTACGGGAGCCCGGGGAGCTGTTTTTT. Protein sequence: CASSQVREPGELFF.

V and J are TRBV7-2 and TRBJ1-2; the D is unclear. The CDR3 is 12 amino acids. V was clipped by 6 bases and J by 7 bases, with 12 bases between them. The V gene's germline CDR1 is SGHTA and CDR2 FQGNSA. The CDR3 DNA is TGTGCCAGCAGTCTAGCCGGAGGTGGCTACACCTTC. This encodes CASSLAGGGYTF.

V usage is TRBV27 and J usage is TRBJ2-2; no firm D call. The CDR3 has 15 amino acids. The germline V gene encodes CDR1 MNHEY and CDR2 SMNVEV (reference sequence). V lost 3 bases, J lost 1 base, and 9 bases lay in between. Written as DNA, the CDR3 is TGTGCCAGCAGTTTGGGCTGGGGGAACACCGGGGAGCTGTTTTTT. Its translation: CASSLGWGNTGELFF.

The rearrangement uses TRBV7-2 and TRBJ1-4, with D possibly TRBD1 on 6 matching bases. The V gene's germline CDR1 is SGHTA and CDR2 FQGNSA. V was cut by 8 bases and J by 7 bases, with 20 bases left in between. The length of the CDR3 is 15 residues. For the CDR3, the DNA is TGTGCCAGCGCACTTCAAAGGGACACTTTTGAAAAACTGTTTTTT. This gives the protein CASALQRDTFEKLFF.

CDR3 coding DNA: TGTGCCAGCAGTCGAGGGGTACTCCCGACGGAAAAACTGTTTTTT. It codes for CASSRGVLPTEKLFF. The chain links TRBV11-2 to TRBJ1-4; a possible D gene is TRBD1 (5 bases). This CDR3 is 15 amino acids long. Per the germline V gene, CDR1 is SGHAT and CDR2 is FQNNGV. V was shortened by 6 bases and J by 8 bases, with 19 bases between the two germline ends.

The chain links TRBV12-5 to TRBJ2-5; D gene uncertain. Germline CDR1 is LGHNT and CDR2 is FRNRAP. The CDR3 has 11 residues. V lost 1 base and J 3 bases, leaving 0 bases between the germline ends. The DNA for the CDR3 is TGTGCTAGTGGTTTGGAAGAGACCCAGTACTTC. This sequence encodes CASGLEETQYF.

Only one count was recorded for this clone. The chain recombines TRBV7-8 with TRBJ2-6, with 8 bases fitting TRBD1. The CDR3 has 20 amino acids. Trimming took 0 bases from V and 0 from J; bases not matched to a gene: 10. Looked up from germline, CDR1 is SGHVS and CDR2 is FQNEAQ. CDR3 residues: CASSLALVGQGYSGANVLTF. CDR3 nucleotides: TGTGCCAGCAGCTTAGCGCTTGTAGGACAGGGATACTCTGGGGCCAACGTCCTGACTTTC.

The chain employs TRBV7-3 and TRBJ2-3; D not resolved. The CDR3 totals 13 residues. Germline loops: CDR1 SGHTA, CDR2 FQGTGA. The ends were cut back, 2 bases at V and 1 base at J, with 4 bases in the middle. The CDR3 bases are TGTGCCAGCAGCTTAGATCGCACAGATACGCAGTATTTT. Residues: CASSLDRTDTQYF.

The rearrangement uses TRBV6-5 and TRBJ1-1; D ambiguous. The CDR3 is 12 residues long. Trimming pared 5 bases from V and 1 base from J, leaving 5 bases between. Germline V gives CDR1 MNHEY, CDR2 SVGAGI. CDR3 in DNA: TGTGCCAGCAGTAGAGGGAACACTGAAGCTTTCTTT. This translates into CASSRGNTEAFF.

The genes are TRBV6-1 and TRBJ1-5; TRBD1 matches at 7 bases. V dropped 1 base and J dropped 3; count of bases not matched to a gene: 6. The CDR3 covers 16 residues. From germline, CDR1 is MNHNS and CDR2 SASEGT. In DNA form, the CDR3 reads TGTGCCAGCAGTGAAGGTCGGGGACAGTACAATCAGCCCCAGCATTTT. Amino acids: CASSEGRGQYNQPQHF.

As to this clone: Within the sample, other DNA sequences also encode this same CDR3. The rearrangement uses TRBV20-1 and TRBJ1-2; D is ambiguous. Germline lookup yields CDR1 DFQATT and CDR2 SNEGSKA (reference sequence). The CDR3 runs 11 residues. Trimming stripped 1 base from V and 4 bases from J, with 4 bases between. The CDR3 coding sequence is TGCAGTGCTAGAGTCGGCTATGGCTACACCTTC. Protein sequence: CSARVGYGYTF.

V gene TRBV10-2 combines with J gene TRBJ1-6; D is undetermined. Germline CDR1 is WSHSY and CDR2 is SAAADI. The CDR3 totals 13 residues. Trimming took 6 bases from V and 9 from J, leaving 12 bases between them. The CDR3 reads CASRGRPSSPLHF. The CDR3 DNA reads TGCGCCAGCAGGGGCAGGCCTTCTTCACCCCTCCACTTT.

This chain uses TRBV19 with TRBJ2-5; perhaps TRBD2 as D (5 bases). With 5 bases removed from V and 2 bases from J, the gap between germline ends came to 9 bases. The CDR3 has 13 amino acids. Germline V gene sequence: CDR1 LNHDA, CDR2 SQIVND (reference sequence). The CDR3 here is CASSWESQETQYF. In DNA form, the CDR3 reads TGTGCCAGTAGTTGGGAGTCTCAAGAGACCCAGTACTTC.

The chain carries TRBV4-3 and TRBJ2-3, with 10 bases aligning to TRBD1. Germline values: CDR1 LGHNA, CDR2 YSLEER. The CDR3 runs 15 residues. The V gene end was trimmed by 3 bases and the J gene end by 3 bases; junction bases not matched to a gene: 3. Written as DNA, the CDR3 is TGCGCCAGCAGCCAGGGACAGGGGACAACAGATACGCAGTATTTT. Protein product: CASSQGQGTTDTQYF.

This chain connects TRBV4-1 to TRBJ1-5; no definite D call. From germline, CDR1 is MGHRA and CDR2 YSYEKL. This CDR3 spans 15 amino acids. Between the trimmed V and J ends, which lost 1 base and 0 bases, there was a span of 7 bases. CDR3 in DNA: TGCGCCAGCAGCCAAGGCTCCCTTAGCAATCAGCCCCAGCATTTT. It specifies CASSQGSLSNQPQHF.

The chain couples TRBV7-2 to TRBJ2-3; a weak D match, TRBD2 (5 bases). CDR1 SGHTA and CDR2 FQGNSA come from the germline V gene. The length of the CDR3 is 16 residues. Between the trimmed V and J ends, which lost 4 bases and 2 bases, there was a span of 16 bases. As DNA, the CDR3 is TGTGCCAGCAGCTCACAACTAGGGATACCCACAGATACGCAGTATTTT. Translating gives CASSSQLGIPTDTQYF.

V is TRBV7-9 and J is TRBJ1-1; the D gene is possibly TRBD1 (6 bases). The CDR3 contains 14 residues. V lost 4 bases and J 12 bases, leaving 21 bases between the germline ends. Germline-derived CDR1 and CDR2 are SEHNR and FQNEAQ (reference sequence). This CDR3 reads CASSSMSAQGSTFF. The CDR3 DNA follows: TGTGCCAGCAGCTCCATGTCGGCCCAGGGGAGTACTTTCTTT.

This clone is a singleton in its sample. Other DNA sequences of this sample code for an identical CDR3. This rearrangement joins TRBV19 to TRBJ2-7, with 12 bases fitting TRBD2. The CDR3 is 14 amino acids. Germline lookup yields CDR1 LNHDA and CDR2 SQIVND (reference sequence). After removal of 5 bases from V and 3 bases from J, the junction contained 2 bases not matched to a gene. As DNA, the CDR3 is TGTGCCAGTAGTCCGGGACTAGCGGGCTACGAGCAGTACTTC. This translates into CASSPGLAGYEQYF.

J is TRBJ2-1 and V is TRBV6-4; the match to TRBD2 covers 10 bases. This CDR3 has 15 residues. Germline V gene sequence: CDR1 MRHNA, CDR2 SNTAGT. The V and J ends lost 6 bases and 6 bases, in that order; junction bases with no gene match: 8. The DNA of the CDR3 is TGTGCCAGCAGCGGGAGCGGGGGGGCCTTCAATGAGCAGTTCTTC. Residues: CASSGSGGAFNEQFF.

The V call is TRBV6-4, the J call TRBJ2-3, with TRBD2 matching 7 bases. The CDR3 contains 13 residues. Germline V gives CDR1 MRHNA, CDR2 SNTAGT. V dropped 3 bases and J dropped 3; count of bases not matched to a gene: 0. The CDR3 DNA is TGTGCCAGCAGTGAGCGGGAGACAGATACGCAGTATTTT. Translating gives CASSERETDTQYF.

This chain links TRBV2 with TRBJ1-4; D is uncertain. This CDR3 is 16 amino acids long. CDR1 SNHLY and CDR2 FYNNEI come from the germline V gene. The ends were cut back, 2 bases at V and 0 bases at J, with 10 bases in the middle. The CDR3 DNA sequence: TGTGCCAGCAGTGAAATGGGTTCTACAACTAATGAAAAACTGTTTTTT. It specifies CASSEMGSTTNEKLFF. Combining the CDR3 with reference TRBV2 and TRBJ1-4 gives the whole variable domain EPEVTQTPSHQVTQMGQEVILRCVPISNHLYFYWYRQILGQKVEFLVSFYNNEISEKSEIFDDQFSVERPDGSNFTLKIRSTKLEDSAMYFCASSEMGSTTNEKLFFGSGTQLSVL.

V gene TRBV5-6 combines with J gene TRBJ2-2; TRBD2 agrees at 9 bases. Trimming at V came to 0 bases and at J to 5 bases, leaving 5 bases not matched to a gene. CDR3 size: 16 residues. The germline V gene encodes CDR1 SGHDT and CDR2 YYEEEE. The CDR3 nucleotides are TGTGCCAGCAGCTTGGGGGGACTAGCCGGAACCGGGGAGCTGTTTTTT. Residues: CASSLGGLAGTGELFF.